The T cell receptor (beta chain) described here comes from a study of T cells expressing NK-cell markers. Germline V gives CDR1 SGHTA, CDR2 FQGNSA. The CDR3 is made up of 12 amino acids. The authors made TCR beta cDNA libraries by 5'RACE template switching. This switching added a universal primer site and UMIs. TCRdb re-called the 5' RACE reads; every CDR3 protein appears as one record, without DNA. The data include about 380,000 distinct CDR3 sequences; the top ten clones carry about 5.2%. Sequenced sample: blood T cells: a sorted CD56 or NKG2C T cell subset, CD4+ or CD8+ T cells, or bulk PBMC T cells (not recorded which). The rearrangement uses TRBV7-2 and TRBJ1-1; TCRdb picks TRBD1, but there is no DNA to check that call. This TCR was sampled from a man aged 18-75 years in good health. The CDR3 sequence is CASSKLGGEAFF.